This T cell receptor (beta chain) was captured in a study of cytomegalovirus exposure and HLA in healthy donors. Regarding the study as a whole: The authors confirmed in vitro that three CMV-associated chains were specific for CMV antigens.

The PCR made use of 60 Vbeta and 13 Jbeta primers. Only in-frame clones appear in the TCRdb table, and some are missing; sequencing was by immunoSEQ multiplex PCR. The sample gives about 100,000 clones, 75% to 85% of which show up once; about 1.2% is in the top ten. Per germline, CDR1 SSHAT and CDR2 FNYEAQ (reference sequence). The length of the CDR3 is 15 residues. Points on this clone: Its antigen remains unknown. One end of the junction fails to match germline, which may point to a read error.

This rearrangement joins TRBV7-7 to TRBJ2-5; 7 positions agree with TRBD1. Input material: PBMCs. The TCR was taken from a woman aged 18 to 35 in good health and CMV-seronegative. CDR3 nucleotide sequence: TGTGCTAGCAGCTTAGGGGGCTACCTCCAGGAGACCCAGTACTTC. Translation: CASSLGGYLQETQYF.